The 17 T cell receptor beta chains listed next were all sequenced from one sample in a study of blood T cell repertoires in COVID-19 (TCRdb year 2020). Libraries were constructed by the immunoSEQ multiplex PCR assay. TCRdb mirrors the immuneACCESS table, restricted to in-frame sequences. Some clones are absent from its copies; in checked studies, under half trace to an unresolved V gene, and the reason for the others is unknown. Present in this sample are about 360,000 clones, nearly 90% of which were seen just once. Roughly 1.9% of the sample is in the top ten clones. The source material was PBMCs or T cells enriched from blood (not recorded which). These receptor sequences come from a woman between 35 and 50 years old with acute COVID-19.

The chain carries TRBV4-1 and TRBJ2-7; 13 bases match TRBD2. This CDR3 region has 18 residues. Per the germline V gene, CDR1 is MGHRA and CDR2 is YSYEKL. Trimming took 4 bases from V and 2 from J; bases not matched to a gene: 11. CDR3 nucleotide sequence: TGCGCCAGCAGCCGCGGACTAGCGGGGGAGCGTGGCGCCTACGAGCAGTACTTC. Its translation: CASSRGLAGERGAYEQYF.

The chain has TRBV7-8 and TRBJ1-5; D gene ambiguous. Germline-derived CDR1 and CDR2 are SGHVS and FQNEAQ. Trimming shortened V by 2 bases and J by 5 bases, and 7 bases separated the two germline ends. This CDR3 contains 13 residues. CDR3 DNA sequence: TGTGCCAGCAGCTTAAGGCGGGATCAGCCCCAGCATTTT. Protein sequence: CASSLRRDQPQHF. Combining the CDR3 with reference TRBV7-8 and TRBJ1-5 gives the whole variable domain GAGVSQSPRYKVAKRGQDVALRCDPISGHVSLFWYQQALGQGPEFLTYFQNEAQLDKSGLPSDRFFAERPEGSVSTLKIQRTQQEDSAVYLCASSLRRDQPQHFGDGTRLSIL.

The chain carries TRBV5-6 and TRBJ1-5; D is uncertain. The germline V and J ends were trimmed by 0 bases and 4 bases, with 14 bases remaining between them. CDR3 length: 16 amino acids. Germline CDR1 is SGHDT and CDR2 is YYEEEE. CDR3 DNA sequence: TGTGCCAGCAGCTTGGCCTCTTGGTCGAGGAATCAGCCCCAGCATTTT. This codes for CASSLASWSRNQPQHF.

This chain connects TRBV5-4 to TRBJ2-1; D may be TRBD1 (5 bases). Trimming pared 0 bases from V and 4 bases from J, leaving 8 bases between. Germline V lookup: CDR1 SGHNT, CDR2 YYREEE (reference sequence). The CDR3 runs to 14 residues. In nucleotides, the CDR3 is TGTGCCAGCAGCTTGGCGCAGGGATACAATGAGCAGTTCTTC. This translates into CASSLAQGYNEQFF.

This chain links TRBV19 with TRBJ1-2; weak D call: TRBD1 (6 bases). Germline CDR1 LNHDA, CDR2 SQIVND (reference sequence). The CDR3 runs to 14 residues. V lost 3 bases, J lost 8 bases, and 16 bases lay in between. The DNA for the CDR3 is TGTGCCAGTAGTATGAGGGACACCTCCTGGGGCTACACCTTC. Translation: CASSMRDTSWGYTF.

The chain carries TRBV5-1 and TRBJ2-7; D is possibly TRBD2 (7 bases). The CDR3 contains 15 residues. The germline V gene has CDR1 SGHRS and CDR2 YFSETQ. V shed 0 bases and J shed 5 bases, with 15 bases lying between them. The CDR3 here is CASSLGDGGLNEQYF. The CDR3 DNA sequence: TGCGCCAGCAGCTTGGGGGACGGGGGGCTAAACGAGCAGTACTTC.

This clone has just one count. The rearrangement links TRBV5-5 to TRBJ2-1; 7 bases match TRBD2. Germline V lookup: CDR1 SGHKS, CDR2 YYEKEE (reference sequence). V lost 2 bases, J lost 7 bases, and 15 bases stayed unmatched. The CDR3 runs to 17 residues. In DNA, the CDR3 is TGTGCCAGCAGCTTATCGTGGACCCCGGGACTAAAAAATGAGCAGTTCTTC. Its protein is CASSLSWTPGLKNEQFF.

The chain recombines TRBV18 with TRBJ2-5, with a weak D call TRBD2 (5 bases). The V and J ends lost 2 bases and 5 bases respectively, with 12 bases between them. CDR1 KGHSH and CDR2 LQKENI come from the germline V gene. This CDR3 comprises 14 residues. CDR3 amino acids: CASSPTGSQETQYF. The CDR3 nucleotides are TGTGCCAGCTCACCAACGGGGTCGCAGGAGACCCAGTACTTC.

This chain connects TRBV5-1 to TRBJ1-4, with D perhaps TRBD1 (6 bases). The CDR3 is 16 amino acids. Trimming stripped 0 bases from V and 0 bases from J, with 9 bases between. Germline V lookup: CDR1 SGHRS, CDR2 YFSETQ. The CDR3 loop reads CASSLGTAATNEKLFF. DNA for the CDR3: TGCGCCAGCAGCTTGGGGACAGCTGCAACTAATGAAAAACTGTTTTTT.

This clone was detected a few times. This chain joins TRBV19 and TRBJ1-5; a weak D match, TRBD1 (6 bases). Germline loops: CDR1 LNHDA, CDR2 SQIVND (reference sequence). The V gene lost 4 bases and the J gene lost 3 bases, with 13 bases spanning the gap. CDR3 length: 15 amino acids. The CDR3 region is CASSSGQYFNQPQHF. CDR3 in DNA: TGTGCCAGTAGTAGCGGACAGTACTTCAATCAGCCCCAGCATTTT. Filled out from reference TRBV19 and TRBJ1-5, the complete variable domain reads DGGITQSPKYLFRKEGQNVTLSCEQNLNHDAMYWYRQDPGQGLRLIYYSQIVNDFQKGDIAEGYSVSREKKESFPLTVTSAQKNPTAFYLCASSSGQYFNQPQHFGDGTRLSIL.

V is TRBV5-8 and J is TRBJ2-5; D is undetermined. The CDR3 contains 12 residues. Germline CDR1 SGHTS, CDR2 YDEGEE. Trimming took 2 bases from V and 4 from J, leaving 6 bases between them. CDR3 amino acids: CASSLMRETQYF. DNA for the CDR3: TGTGCCAGCAGCTTAATGAGAGAGACCCAGTACTTC.

This sequence joins TRBV29-1 and TRBJ1-2; possible D gene TRBD1, 6 bases. CDR1 SQVTM and CDR2 ANQGSEA come from the germline V gene. CDR3 size: 12 residues. The V and J ends lost 8 bases and 5 bases respectively, with 15 bases between them. The CDR3 bases are TGCAGCCCTAGGGGGTTCCTATATGGCTACACCTTC. This codes for CSPRGFLYGYTF.

This clone was detected a few times. The rearrangement uses TRBV29-1 and TRBJ1-4; D call uncertain. Trimming took off 2 bases at V and 17 bases at J, with 9 bases between the two ends. CDR1 is SQVTM, CDR2 ANQGSEA, per germline. The CDR3 spans 9 residues. The CDR3 DNA is TGCAGCGTTGAACCGGGAGGCTTTTTT. This codes for CSVEPGGFF.

The chain uses TRBV7-2 and TRBJ2-5; 7 bases are shared with TRBD2. V shed 4 bases and J 7 bases; nucleotides not matched to a gene: 9. Looked up from germline, CDR1 is SGHTA and CDR2 is FQGNSA. The CDR3 has 14 residues. The CDR3 DNA sequence: TGTGCCAGCAGCTCCTCGGGGAGGGTCCTGACCCAGTACTTC. Protein sequence: CASSSSGRVLTQYF.

V gene TRBV25-1 combines with J gene TRBJ1-1; TRBD1 might be the D (6 bases). With 1 base removed from V and 5 bases from J, the gap between germline ends came to 14 bases. This CDR3 is 15 amino acids long. Germline V CDR1 and CDR2: MGHDK, SYGVNS. The CDR3 DNA follows: TGTGCCAGCAGTGAATTCACCCGGACAGTGACTGAAGCTTTCTTT. Amino acids: CASSEFTRTVTEAFF.

V is TRBV6-5 and J is TRBJ2-7, with 7 bases fitting TRBD2. Trimming cost V 6 bases and J 6 bases; bases outside gene matches: 5. This CDR3 spans 12 amino acids. Germline V lookup: CDR1 MNHEY, CDR2 SVGAGI. Here the CDR3 reads CASSRTSLEQYF. The CDR3 DNA reads as TGTGCCAGCAGCCGGACTAGTCTCGAGCAGTACTTC.

The chain carries TRBV7-2 and TRBJ2-3; TRBD2 might be the D (5 bases). V was clipped by 6 bases and J by 5 bases, with 18 bases between them. The CDR3 runs 15 residues. CDR1 is SGHTA, CDR2 FQGNSA, per germline. CDR3 in DNA: TGTGCCAGCAGTTCGGAGTTGATTCGGGGAGATACGCAGTATTTT. It encodes CASSSELIRGDTQYF.